Listed below are T cell receptor beta chains from one sample, sequenced in a study of blood T cell repertoires in COVID-19. Clones were read by immunoSEQ multiplex PCR, and TCRdb kept only the in-frame ones, dropping some. The sample records 250,000 or so clones, around 83% being singletons. Material: peripheral blood. These receptors all stem from a woman aged 40 to 50 who had recovered from COVID-19. Both conserved end residues are part of each CDR3. The D gene is left open where the match is weak. Clone size, where shown, is once, few, many, or a class for clones that have expanded.

size	J	V	D	CDR3	DNA
NA	TRBJ1-4	TRBV10-1	TRBD1	CASSEAQGGTNEKLFF	TGCGCCAGCAGTGAGGCCCAAGGGGGCACTAATGAAAAACTGTTTTTT
NA	TRBJ2-7	TRBV5-1	TRBD1	CASSWTGVDEQYF	TGCGCCAGCAGTTGGACAGGGGTAGACGAGCAGTACTTC
few	TRBJ1-6	TRBV3-1/TRBV3-2	NA	CASSLRQASYNSPLHF	TGTGCCAGCAGCCTTAGACAGGCCTCCTATAATTCACCCCTCCACTTT
NA	TRBJ1-2	TRBV19	TRBD1	CASSAALGTGGPYGYTF	TGTGCCAGTAGTGCCGCCCTCGGGACAGGGGGGCCCTATGGCTACACCTTC
NA	TRBJ1-5	TRBV28	NA	CASSLSPHTSGSDQPQHF	TGTGCCAGCAGTTTATCCCCTCATACCTCGGGTTCCGATCAGCCCCAGCATTTT
NA	TRBJ2-2	TRBV28	NA	CASFQGNTGELFF	TGTGCCAGCTTCCAGGGGAACACCGGGGAGCTGTTTTTT
NA	TRBJ1-3	TRBV6-1	TRBD1	CASSDPTGAGNTIYF	TGTGCCAGCAGTGACCCGACAGGGGCTGGAAACACCATATATTTT
NA	TRBJ2-2	TRBV19	NA	CASSISASSNTGELFF	TGTGCCAGTAGTATTTCCGCTAGCTCGAACACCGGGGAGCTGTTTTTT
once	TRBJ2-5	TRBV9	NA	CASSADWETQYF	TGTGCCAGCAGCGCCGACTGGGAGACCCAGTACTTC
NA	TRBJ2-2	TRBV30	TRBD1	CAWSAGLDRGRGTGELFF	TGTGCCTGGAGTGCAGGCCTAGACAGGGGGCGTGGCACCGGGGAGCTGTTTTTT
NA	TRBJ2-3	TRBV29-1	NA	CSVVGTDTQYF	TGCAGCGTAGTAGGCACAGATACGCAGTATTTT
NA	TRBJ2-7	TRBV9	TRBD1	CASSVADRASRGEQYF	TGTGCCAGCAGCGTAGCGGACAGGGCAAGCCGGGGCGAGCAGTACTTC
NA	TRBJ1-1	TRBV6-5	TRBD1	CASQDRGNEAFF	TGTGCCAGCCAGGACAGGGGCAATGAAGCTTTCTTT
NA	TRBJ1-2	TRBV13	NA	CASSLEGEGYTF	TGTGCCAGCAGCTTAGAGGGGGAAGGCTACACCTTC
once	TRBJ1-2	TRBV27	TRBD1	CASSSSTGGNYGYTF	TGTGCCAGCAGTTCCAGTACAGGGGGCAACTATGGCTACACCTTC
NA	TRBJ2-7	TRBV10-2	NA	CACRDRSSYEQYF	TGCGCCTGCAGAGACAGGAGCTCCTACGAGCAGTACTTC
NA	TRBJ1-2	TRBV25-1	TRBD1	CASSSRTGQYGYTF	TGTGCCAGCAGCTCCAGGACAGGCCAATATGGCTACACCTTC
NA	TRBJ2-5	TRBV7-2	NA	CASSLGQVQETQYF	TGTGCCAGCAGCTTAGGACAGGTCCAAGAGACCCAGTACTTC
NA	TRBJ1-1	TRBV18	NA	CASSSQGGVTEAFF	TGTGCCAGCTCATCGCAGGGCGGCGTCACTGAAGCTTTCTTT
NA	TRBJ2-1	TRBV5-4	NA	CASTLGGLPKSGQFF	TGTGCCAGCACCTTGGGAGGACTCCCAAAGAGCGGGCAGTTCTTC
NA	TRBJ2-7	TRBV7-9	NA	CASSPRTAYEQYF	TGTGCCAGCAGCCCAAGGACAGCCTACGAGCAGTACTTC
once	TRBJ2-5	TRBV30	TRBD2	CAWGTSGIQETQYF	TGTGCCTGGGGGACTAGCGGTATCCAAGAGACCCAGTACTTC
NA	TRBJ2-5	TRBV6-5	TRBD2	CASTTGLAGPQVYF	TGTGCCAGCACCACAGGACTAGCGGGGCCCCAGGTGTACTTC
NA	TRBJ1-5	TRBV9	NA	CASSVEGNGQPQHF	TGTGCCAGCAGCGTAGAGGGGAATGGTCAGCCCCAGCATTTT
NA	TRBJ1-1	TRBV9	NA	CASSADQGSTEAFF	TGTGCCAGCAGCGCTGATCAGGGCTCCACTGAAGCTTTCTTT
few	TRBJ2-3	TRBV14	NA	CASSPYLTDTQYF	TGTGCCAGCAGCCCCTATCTCACAGATACGCAGTATTTT
NA	TRBJ2-1	TRBV30	TRBD2	CAWNSGGEVEQFF	TGTGCCTGGAACAGCGGGGGGGAAGTTGAGCAGTTCTTC
NA	TRBJ1-2	TRBV11-2	NA	CASSSGLNYGYTF	TGTGCCAGCAGCAGTGGACTCAACTATGGCTACACCTTC
NA	TRBJ1-1	TRBV7-9	NA	CASSASPQGSTWNTEAFF	TGTGCCAGCAGCGCATCCCCCCAGGGCTCGACTTGGAACACTGAAGCTTTCTTT
NA	TRBJ2-5	TRBV5-5	NA	CASNGLQETQYF	TGTGCCAGCAATGGACTCCAAGAGACCCAGTACTTC
NA	TRBJ1-5	TRBV7-9	TRBD1	CASSPGGRGNQPQHF	TGTGCCAGCAGCCCAGGGGGGAGAGGCAATCAGCCCCAGCATTTT
NA	TRBJ1-2	TRBV12-3/TRBV12-4	TRBD1	CASRWTGNYGYTF	TGTGCCAGCCGGTGGACAGGGAACTATGGCTACACCTTC
NA	TRBJ2-1	TRBV4-1	NA	CASSQEQSSYNEQFF	TGCGCCAGCAGCCAAGAACAGAGCTCCTACAATGAGCAGTTCTTC
NA	TRBJ1-4	TRBV5-1	TRBD1	CASGPGGTNEKLFF	TGCGCCAGCGGTCCAGGGGGAACTAATGAAAAACTGTTTTTT
NA	TRBJ2-5	TRBV5-1	NA	CASSPAGRKETQYF	TGCGCCAGCAGCCCGGCGGGGAGGAAGGAGACCCAGTACTTC
NA	TRBJ1-2	TRBV25-1	NA	CASSEYPPLGRVNYGYTF	TGTGCCAGCAGTGAATACCCTCCCTTGGGCAGGGTCAACTATGGCTACACCTTC
once	TRBJ2-7	TRBV5-5	TRBD2	CASSFGALTSGPYEQYF	TGTGCCAGCAGCTTTGGTGCGTTAACTAGCGGGCCCTACGAGCAGTACTTC
NA	TRBJ2-1	TRBV27	NA	CASSYFTGFRDNEQFF	TGTGCCAGCAGTTACTTCACAGGGTTTCGGGACAATGAGCAGTTCTTC
NA	TRBJ1-6	TRBV7-8	NA	CASFSGRGASPLHF	TGTGCCAGCTTTTCAGGGAGGGGAGCTTCACCCCTCCACTTT
NA	TRBJ1-1	TRBV7-8	NA	CASSHSSNPGVTEAFF	TGTGCCAGCAGCCACAGCTCCAACCCCGGCGTCACTGAAGCTTTCTTT
NA	TRBJ1-6	TRBV3-1/TRBV3-2	NA	CASSVVPMGGYNSPLHF	TGTGCCAGCAGCGTAGTCCCTATGGGGGGCTATAATTCACCCCTCCACTTT
NA	TRBJ1-1	TRBV5-4	TRBD1	CASSLLEVGTGDTEAFF	TGTGCCAGCAGCTTGCTCGAAGTAGGGACAGGGGATACTGAAGCTTTCTTT
once	TRBJ2-3	TRBV2	TRBD1	CASSRGTGAGTDTQYF	TGTGCCAGCAGTCGGGGGACAGGGGCTGGCACAGATACGCAGTATTTT
NA	TRBJ2-1	TRBV18	TRBD2	CASSRVRGVNEQFF	TGTGCCAGCTCACGAGTTCGGGGGGTAAATGAGCAGTTCTTC
NA	TRBJ2-2	TRBV6-5	NA	CASRWGADTGELFF	TGTGCCAGCAGGTGGGGCGCAGACACCGGGGAGCTGTTTTTT
NA	TRBJ2-7	TRBV7-3	NA	CASSLNGGLGDEQYF	TGTGCCAGCAGCTTAAATGGGGGCCTCGGGGACGAGCAGTACTTC
NA	TRBJ2-1	TRBV14	TRBD2	CASSQGGASGVYNEQFF	TGTGCCAGCAGCCAAGGAGGGGCTAGCGGGGTCTACAATGAGCAGTTCTTC
NA	TRBJ1-5	TRBV3-1/TRBV3-2	NA	CASSPSGGSSNQPQHF	TGTGCCAGCAGCCCCTCCGGAGGGAGTAGCAATCAGCCCCAGCATTTT
NA	TRBJ2-1	TRBV5-6	NA	CASSLGELNEQFF	TGTGCCAGCAGCTTGGGCGAGCTGAATGAGCAGTTCTTC
NA	TRBJ1-2	TRBV4-1	TRBD1	CASSQSRTGAPGYGYTF	TGCGCCAGCAGCCAATCCCGGACAGGGGCGCCTGGCTATGGCTACACCTTC
NA	TRBJ2-1	TRBV13	NA	CASSLRLAGPRYNEQFF	TGTGCCAGCAGCTTGAGGCTAGCAGGCCCCCGATACAATGAGCAGTTCTTC
NA	TRBJ1-2	TRBV7-9	TRBD1	CASRPGQDYGYTF	TGTGCCAGCAGGCCGGGACAGGACTATGGCTACACCTTC